A single T cell receptor beta chain is shown here with its context. Its target is not known. In TCRdb, the reads were re-called with MiXCR into one record per CDR3 protein. Of some 800,000 distinct CDR3 sequences listed, about 30% are singletons. V lost 2 bases to trimming and J lost 2 bases, with 15 bases between them. This CDR3 is 16 amino acids long. The data derive from a study of T cell repertoires in cytomegalovirus infection. This chain connects TRBV12-3 or TRBV12-4 to TRBJ2-5; D is unresolved. The sequences come from cultured CD8+ T cells from PBMCs, collected from culture after CMV antigen stimulation. This receptor was identified in a human donor in good health (CMV status not recorded). Some clones in this sample may be carry-over from other donors' samples. The DNA for the CDR3 is TGTGCCAGCAGTTTATATAGCCTGTTGTATCAAGAGACCCAGTACTTC. Encoded protein: CASSLYSLLYQETQYF.